This T cell receptor (beta chain) was captured in a study of blood T cell repertoires in COVID-19. Overall study: COVID-19 samples from acute and convalescent phases originated in the United States, Italy and Spain. From T cells, B-cell-depleted T cells, or PBMCs came the material, which was cDNA or gDNA.

From germline, CDR1 is MNHEY and CDR2 SVGEGT. The CDR3 is 14 residues long. Trimming cost V 4 bases and J 1 base, with 10 bases left between them. This clone showed up just a few times. Per the authors' pipeline: Amplification of reference gene primers provided the estimated nucleated cell counts. This table comes from immunoSEQ multiplex PCR, and its TCRdb copy is limited to in-frame clones, with some not included. D and trimming were read from the DNA, whereas the V and J calls and clone size are those reported in that table. The table includes some 76,000 clones, 75% to 90% detected once. The V and J genes are TRBV6-2 or TRBV6-3 and TRBJ2-5; TRBD1 is a possible D gene (5 bases). This clonotype was sampled from a human donor in a cohort sampled during active COVID-19. Sequencing used peripheral blood. The CDR3 here is CASSLTDTQETQYF. CDR3 sequence (DNA): TGTGCCAGCAGTTTGACAGATACCCAAGAGACCCAGTACTTC.